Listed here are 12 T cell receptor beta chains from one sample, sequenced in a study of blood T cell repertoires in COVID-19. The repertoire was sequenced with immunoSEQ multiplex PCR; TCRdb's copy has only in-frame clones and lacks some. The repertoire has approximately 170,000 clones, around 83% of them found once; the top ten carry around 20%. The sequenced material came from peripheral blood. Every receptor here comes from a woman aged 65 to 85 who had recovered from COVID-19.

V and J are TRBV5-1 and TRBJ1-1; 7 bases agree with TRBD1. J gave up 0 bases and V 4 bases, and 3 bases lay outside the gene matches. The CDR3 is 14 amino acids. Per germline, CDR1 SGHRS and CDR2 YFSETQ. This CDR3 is CASSQTGLNTEAFF. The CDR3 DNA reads TGCGCCAGCAGCCAGACAGGGCTGAACACTGAAGCTTTCTTT.

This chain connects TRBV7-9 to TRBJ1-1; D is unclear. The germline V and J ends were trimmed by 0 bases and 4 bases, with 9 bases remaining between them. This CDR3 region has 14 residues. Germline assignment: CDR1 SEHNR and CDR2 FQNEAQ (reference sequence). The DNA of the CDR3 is TGTGCCAGCAGCTTAGCCCTGAGGAGCACTGAAGCTTTCTTT. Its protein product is CASSLALRSTEAFF.

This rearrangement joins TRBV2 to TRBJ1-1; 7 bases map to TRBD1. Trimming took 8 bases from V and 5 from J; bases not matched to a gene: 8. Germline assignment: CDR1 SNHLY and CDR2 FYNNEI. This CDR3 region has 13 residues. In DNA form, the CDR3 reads TGTGCCAGCTCCTGGGCAGGGGGGACTGAAGCTTTCTTT. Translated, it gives CASSWAGGTEAFF.

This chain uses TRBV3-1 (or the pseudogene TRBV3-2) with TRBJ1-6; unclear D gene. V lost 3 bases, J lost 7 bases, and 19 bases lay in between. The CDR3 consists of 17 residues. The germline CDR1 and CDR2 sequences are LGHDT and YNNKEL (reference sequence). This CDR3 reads CASSQGRGFWVNSPLHF. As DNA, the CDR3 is TGTGCCAGCAGCCAGGGTAGAGGGTTTTGGGTAAATTCACCCCTCCACTTT.

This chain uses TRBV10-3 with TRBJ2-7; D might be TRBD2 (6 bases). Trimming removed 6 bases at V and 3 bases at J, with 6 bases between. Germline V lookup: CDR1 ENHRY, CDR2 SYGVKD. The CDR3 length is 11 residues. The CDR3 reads CAIRGGYEQYF. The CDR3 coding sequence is TGTGCCATCAGGGGGGGCTACGAGCAGTACTTC.

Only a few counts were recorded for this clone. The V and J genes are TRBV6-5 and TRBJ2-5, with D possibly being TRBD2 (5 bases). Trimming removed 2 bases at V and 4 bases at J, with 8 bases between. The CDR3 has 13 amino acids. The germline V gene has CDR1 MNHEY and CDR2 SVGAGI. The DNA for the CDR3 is TGTGCCAGCAGTTACGGTCGGGGAGAGACCCAGTACTTC. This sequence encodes CASSYGRGETQYF.

The CDR3 DNA reads TGTGCCAGCAGTTACTCGCAGACAGGGTCCGGAAACACCATATATTTT. It translates to CASSYSQTGSGNTIYF. The chain recombines TRBV6-5 with TRBJ1-3; 7 positions match TRBD1. Germline V gene sequence: CDR1 MNHEY, CDR2 SVGAGI. The CDR3 totals 16 residues. Losses at the gene ends were 0 bases for V and 4 bases for J; bases not matched to a gene: 6.

This CDR3 is CASSLENTEAFF. DNA of the CDR3: TGTGCCAGCAGTCTAGAGAACACTGAAGCTTTCTTT. The chain is built from TRBV6-5 and TRBJ1-1, with D hard to call. Germline V gene data show CDR1 as MNHEY and CDR2 as SVGAGI. The V end lost 5 bases, the J end lost 1 base, and 5 bases lay between the germline ends. CDR3 length equals 12 residues.

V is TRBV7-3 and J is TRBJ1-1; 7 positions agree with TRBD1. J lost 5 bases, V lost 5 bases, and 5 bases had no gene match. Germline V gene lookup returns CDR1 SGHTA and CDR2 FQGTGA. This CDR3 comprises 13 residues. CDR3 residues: CASSPQGVTEAFF. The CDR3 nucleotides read TGTGCCAGCAGCCCGCAGGGGGTGACTGAAGCTTTCTTT.

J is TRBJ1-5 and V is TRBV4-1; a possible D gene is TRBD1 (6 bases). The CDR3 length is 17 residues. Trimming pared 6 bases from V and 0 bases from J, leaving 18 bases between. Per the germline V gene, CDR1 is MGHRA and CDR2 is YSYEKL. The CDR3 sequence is CASSSNTGRYSNQPQHF. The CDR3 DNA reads TGCGCCAGCAGTTCCAATACAGGGCGATATAGCAATCAGCCCCAGCATTTT.

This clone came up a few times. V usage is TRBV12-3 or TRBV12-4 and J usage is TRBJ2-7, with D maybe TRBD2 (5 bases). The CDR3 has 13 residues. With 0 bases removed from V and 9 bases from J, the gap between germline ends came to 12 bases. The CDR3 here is CASSLASAPRQYF. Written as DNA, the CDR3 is TGTGCCAGCAGTTTAGCTAGCGCCCCTCGGCAGTACTTC.

CDR3 sequence: CASSQDWGASGIPGDTQYF. CDR3 in DNA: TGCGCCAGCAGCCAAGATTGGGGGGCTAGCGGGATCCCCGGTGATACGCAGTATTTT. J is TRBJ2-3 and V is TRBV4-3; 9 bases are shared with TRBD2. Per germline, CDR1 LGHNA and CDR2 YSLEER. The CDR3 is 19 amino acids. V lost 0 bases, J lost 6 bases, and 16 bases stayed unmatched.